The 11 T cell receptor beta chains presented below share a single source sample, sequenced in a study of CD8 T cells in ankylosing spondylitis. Each CDR3 protein is one row after TCRdb ran MiXCR on the 5' RACE reads. The repertoire holds approximately 250,000 distinct CDR3 sequences, with 24% as singletons. Sequencing used blood, either unsorted or a sorted T cell fraction (not recorded which). The receptors originated from a male donor with ankylosing spondylitis or in good health (not recorded which).

The chain recombines TRBV28 with TRBJ2-7, with D perhaps matching TRBD1 (6 bases). In germline, CDR1 is MDHEN, CDR2 SYDVKM. Trimming removed 5 bases at V and 6 bases at J, with 11 bases between. The CDR3 runs 12 residues. CDR3 coding DNA: TGTGCCAGCAGTGAACGGGACATCGAGCAGTACTTC. It codes for CASSERDIEQYF.

This clonotype was picked up many times. V usage is TRBV6-2 or TRBV6-3 and J usage is TRBJ2-2; a weak D match, TRBD2 (6 bases). V lost 6 bases and J lost 4, with 12 bases in between. Germline assignment: CDR1 MNHEY and CDR2 SVGEGT. CDR3 size: 14 residues. The CDR3 coding sequence is TGTGCCAGCAGCAAACTAGCAGGCACCGGGGAGCTGTTTTTT. This encodes CASSKLAGTGELFF.

V and J are TRBV29-1 and TRBJ2-6; no clear D gene. The CDR3 has 16 amino acids. The germline V and J ends were trimmed by 2 bases and 0 bases, with 11 bases remaining between them. Germline CDR1 is SQVTM and CDR2 is ANQGSEA. The CDR3 nucleotides read TGCAGCGTTGAAAGTATATCAAGCTCTGGGGCCAACGTCCTGACTTTC. Translating it yields CSVESISSSGANVLTF.

This clonotype occurred many times. The chain couples TRBV20-1 to TRBJ1-5; 7 positions match TRBD1. In germline, CDR1 is DFQATT, CDR2 SNEGSKA (reference sequence). J gave up 0 bases and V 6 bases, and 8 bases lay outside the gene matches. The CDR3 spans 15 residues. The CDR3 loop is CSARQGWGSNQPQHF. CDR3 DNA sequence: TGCAGTGCAAGACAGGGATGGGGTAGCAATCAGCCCCAGCATTTT.

This clonotype was counted only a few times. This chain uses TRBV7-2 with TRBJ2-7; D uncertain. Germline values: CDR1 SGHTA, CDR2 FQGNSA. The V and J ends lost 1 base and 4 bases respectively, with 20 bases between them. This CDR3 has 17 amino acids. CDR3 nucleotides: TGTGCCAGCAGCTTAGTAGGGAACTGGGCCGTGGGATACGAGCAGTACTTC. It is translated as CASSLVGNWAVGYEQYF.

The V and J genes are TRBV5-4 and TRBJ2-3, with D possibly being TRBD2 (5 bases). CDR1 and CDR2 (germline): SGHNT, YYREEE (reference sequence). V gave up 4 bases and J gave up 2 bases, with 14 bases separating them. The length of the CDR3 is 15 residues. The CDR3 region is CASSPRRGPTDTQYF. DNA of the CDR3: TGTGCCAGCAGCCCCCGCCGGGGTCCCACAGATACGCAGTATTTT.

V and J are TRBV20-1 and TRBJ2-1, with D possibly matching TRBD2 (5 bases). In germline, CDR1 is DFQATT, CDR2 SNEGSKA (reference sequence). The CDR3 extends over 13 amino acids. Trimming shortened V by 5 bases and J by 9 bases, and 17 bases separated the two germline ends. CDR3 in DNA: TGCAGTGCTCTCCGACCCCCGGGGTTTGAGCAGTTCTTC. Amino acid sequence: CSALRPPGFEQFF.

The genes are TRBV28 and TRBJ1-5; D is uncertain. V lost 2 bases and J lost 3, with 11 bases in between. CDR1 MDHEN and CDR2 SYDVKM come from the germline V gene. CDR3 length: 15 residues. The DNA for the CDR3 is TGTGCCAGCAGTTTAGGAGGGCGCTACAATCAGCCCCAGCATTTT. It is translated as CASSLGGRYNQPQHF.

V is TRBV29-1 and J is TRBJ2-5, with 7 bases lining up with TRBD1. J gave up 5 bases and V 5 bases, and 5 bases lay outside the gene matches. Germline V gives CDR1 SQVTM, CDR2 ANQGSEA. The CDR3 loop spans 12 amino acids. CDR3 in amino acids: CSVYRQGETQYF. The CDR3 DNA is TGCAGCGTTTACCGACAGGGTGAGACCCAGTACTTC.

This chain connects TRBV20-1 to TRBJ2-5, with D tentatively TRBD1 (5 bases). The CDR3 covers 14 residues. Between the trimmed V and J ends, which lost 5 bases and 5 bases, there was a span of 18 bases. From germline, CDR1 is DFQATT and CDR2 SNEGSKA (reference sequence). The CDR3 region is CSALAKASGETQYF. Written as DNA, the CDR3 is TGCAGTGCTCTCGCCAAGGCTTCAGGGGAGACCCAGTACTTC.

This chain uses TRBV27 with TRBJ2-7; 9 bases are shared with TRBD1. The length of the CDR3 is 14 residues. Trimming removed 5 bases from V and 4 bases from J; junction bases left unmatched: 6. Germline CDR1 reads MNHEY; CDR2 reads SMNVEV (reference sequence). The DNA for the CDR3 is TGTGCCAGCAGTCCCAGGACAGGGGAGTACGAGCAGTACTTC. Amino acids: CASSPRTGEYEQYF.